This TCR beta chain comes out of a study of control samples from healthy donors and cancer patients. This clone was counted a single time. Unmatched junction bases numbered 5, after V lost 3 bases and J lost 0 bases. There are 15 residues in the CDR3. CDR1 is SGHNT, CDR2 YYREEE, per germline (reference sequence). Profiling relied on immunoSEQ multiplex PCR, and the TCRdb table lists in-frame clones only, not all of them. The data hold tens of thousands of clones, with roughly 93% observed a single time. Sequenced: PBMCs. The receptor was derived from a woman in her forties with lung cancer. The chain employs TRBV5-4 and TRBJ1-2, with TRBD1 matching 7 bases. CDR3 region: CASSWGTEANYGYTF. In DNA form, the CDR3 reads TGTGCCAGCAGCTGGGGGACAGAAGCTAACTATGGCTACACCTTC.